These 18 T cell receptor beta chains were all obtained from the same sample, sequenced in a study of cytotoxic CD8 clonotypes in ibrutinib-treated CLL. Using immunoSEQ multiplex PCR, the repertoire was profiled, and TCRdb retains in-frame clones only, with some absent. Of around 150,000 clones listed, approximately 80% are singletons. Material: PBMCs, obtained after 12 months of ibrutinib treatment. The receptors shown here come from a human donor with chronic lymphocytic leukemia.

CDR3 DNA: TGTGCCAGCAGTCCCCCAGAATACCATGGCTACACCTTC. Translating gives CASSPPEYHGYTF. This chain joins TRBV28 and TRBJ1-2; D unresolved. V was pared by 5 bases and J by 6 bases, with 13 bases between. There are 13 residues in the CDR3. CDR1 and CDR2 (germline): MDHEN, SYDVKM.

This chain joins TRBV5-8 and TRBJ1-5; D unclear. The V gene's germline CDR1 is SGHTS and CDR2 YDEGEE. The V gene lost 4 bases and the J gene lost 3 bases, with 11 bases spanning the gap. CDR3 length equals 14 residues. Here the CDR3 DNA reads TGTGCCAGCAGCCCCGGGCCCCCCAATCAGCCCCAGCATTTT. Protein: CASSPGPPNQPQHF. The whole variable domain, filled in from reference TRBV5-8 and TRBJ1-5, reads EAGVTQSPTHLIKTRGQQATLRCSPISGHTSVYWYQQALGLGLQFLLWYDEGEERNRGNFPPRFSGRQFPNYSSELNVNALELEDSALYLCASSPGPPNQPQHFGDGTRLSIL.

V usage is TRBV2 and J usage is TRBJ1-2; D is possibly TRBD1 (5 bases). Trimming pared 4 bases from V and 7 bases from J, leaving 13 bases between. Germline V gene lookup returns CDR1 SNHLY and CDR2 FYNNEI. The CDR3 extends over 13 amino acids. Here the CDR3 reads CASSVKRTSGYTF. Here the CDR3 DNA reads TGTGCCAGCAGTGTAAAACGGACAAGTGGCTACACCTTC.

This clone was recorded at least ten times. The chain is built from TRBV5-1 and TRBJ2-3, with D possibly being TRBD2 (6 bases). Between the trimmed V and J ends, which lost 6 bases and 0 bases, there was a span of 17 bases. Germline CDR1 is SGHRS and CDR2 is YFSETQ. The CDR3 length is 16 residues. The DNA for the CDR3 is TGCGCCAGCACTCCTGGGTCGGCGGGGAGCACAGATACGCAGTATTTT. This sequence encodes CASTPGSAGSTDTQYF.

The chain is built from TRBV9 and TRBJ1-6; a possible D gene is TRBD1 (5 bases). CDR3 size: 16 residues. The germline V and J ends were trimmed by 0 bases and 3 bases, with 10 bases remaining between them. CDR1 and CDR2 from the germline V gene are SGDLS and YYNGEE. CDR3 coding DNA: TGTGCCAGCAGCGTAGCGGGTGGGGGCTATAATTCACCCCTCCACTTT. Encoded protein: CASSVAGGGYNSPLHF.

The chain employs TRBV27 and TRBJ1-2; D not resolved. CDR1 is MNHEY, CDR2 SMNVEV, per germline (reference sequence). V dropped 2 bases and J dropped 6 bases, with 13 bases sitting between them. The CDR3 is 14 residues long. The CDR3 loop is CASSLRGYTDGYTF. In DNA, the CDR3 is TGTGCCAGCAGTTTAAGAGGGTATACGGATGGCTACACCTTC.

The chain is built from TRBV15 and TRBJ2-2, with 9 bases identical to TRBD1. V dropped 3 bases and J dropped 4; count of bases not matched to a gene: 0. Per germline, CDR1 LNHNV and CDR2 YYDKDF (reference sequence). CDR3 length: 14 amino acids. Written as DNA, the CDR3 is TGTGCCACCAGCAGGGACAGGGGCACCGGGGAGCTGTTTTTT. Translated, it gives CATSRDRGTGELFF. The entire variable domain, with the rest obtained from reference TRBV15 and TRBJ2-2, is as follows: DAMVIQNPRYQVTQFGKPVTLSCSQTLNHNVMYWYQQKSSQAPKLLFHYYDKDFNNEADTPDNFQSRRPNTSFCFLDIRSPGLGDTAMYLCATSRDRGTGELFFGEGSRLTVL.

The rearrangement joins TRBV29-1 to TRBJ1-2, with no clear D. Deletions cut 6 bases from V and 5 bases from J, with 13 bases between. Germline V gene lookup returns CDR1 SQVTM and CDR2 ANQGSEA. This CDR3 region has 12 residues. As DNA, the CDR3 is TGCAGCGTATCGGGCCGGGAGTATGGCTACACCTTC. Translating gives CSVSGREYGYTF.

J is TRBJ2-2 and V is TRBV7-6, with TRBD2 identical over 10 bases. V lost 5 bases, J lost 3 bases, and 9 bases stayed unmatched. The CDR3 contains 17 residues. Germline CDR1 and CDR2: SGHVS and FNYEAQ. CDR3 sequence (DNA): TGTGCCAGCAGCACTGCTGAGCGGGGGGGCGACACCGGGGAGCTGTTTTTT. Protein sequence: CASSTAERGGDTGELFF.

The CDR3 reads CAIRTAQGADAGELFF. CDR3 sequence (DNA): TGTGCCATCAGGACGGCTCAGGGGGCCGACGCCGGGGAGCTGTTTTTT. The J gene is TRBJ2-2, the V gene TRBV10-3; 8 bases map to TRBD1. CDR3 length: 16 amino acids. Germline CDR1 is ENHRY and CDR2 is SYGVKD. V lost 6 bases to trimming and J lost 6 bases; unmatched junction nucleotides: 12.

The chain uses TRBV29-1 and TRBJ2-7; 7 bases fit TRBD2. Germline CDR1 reads SQVTM; CDR2 reads ANQGSEA. Losses at the gene ends were 7 bases for V and 0 bases for J; bases not matched to a gene: 3. The length of the CDR3 is 12 residues. The CDR3 loop is CSAGRTSYEQYF. The CDR3, as DNA: TGCAGCGCCGGGAGGACCTCCTACGAGCAGTACTTC.

As DNA, the CDR3 is TGCGCCAGCAGCTCCGGCGCGAGGGAGACCCAGTACTTC. This codes for CASSSGARETQYF. The V and J genes are TRBV5-1 and TRBJ2-5; no definite D call. The CDR3 sequence is 13 residues long. The V and J ends lost 3 bases and 5 bases respectively, with 11 bases between them. CDR1 SGHRS and CDR2 YFSETQ come from the germline V gene.

The V call is TRBV29-1, the J call TRBJ1-1; 7 bases align to TRBD1. Unmatched junction bases numbered 7, after V lost 6 bases and J lost 6 bases. The germline V gene encodes CDR1 SQVTM and CDR2 ANQGSEA. The CDR3 loop spans 12 amino acids. In nucleotides, the CDR3 is TGCAGCGTCATAGGGGGCGCGTCTGAAGCTTTCTTT. It translates to CSVIGGASEAFF. Combining the CDR3 with reference TRBV29-1 and TRBJ1-1 gives the whole variable domain SAVISQKPSRDICQRGTSLTIQCQVDSQVTMMFWYRQQPGQSLTLIATANQGSEATYESGFVIDKFPISRPNLTFSTLTVSNMSPEDSSIYLCSVIGGASEAFFGQGTRLTVV.

The gene calls are TRBV28 and TRBJ2-7, with D possibly TRBD1 on 6 matching bases. The CDR3 is 14 residues long. The germline gives CDR1 MDHEN, CDR2 SYDVKM. The V end lost 4 bases, the J end lost 3 bases, and 13 bases lay between the germline ends. Here the CDR3 reads CASSYREVNYEQYF. DNA of the CDR3: TGTGCCAGCAGTTACAGGGAAGTTAACTACGAGCAGTACTTC.

The V call is TRBV25-1, the J call TRBJ1-4, with D hard to call. V was clipped by 3 bases and J by 0 bases, with 8 bases between them. Germline V gene lookup returns CDR1 MGHDK and CDR2 SYGVNS. This CDR3 region has 15 residues. DNA for the CDR3: TGTGCCAGCAGTGACCCACGGCCAACTAATGAAAAACTGTTTTTT. Its protein product is CASSDPRPTNEKLFF.

The chain joins TRBV29-1 to TRBJ2-7; 8 positions match TRBD1. From germline, CDR1 is SQVTM and CDR2 ANQGSEA. The V gene end was trimmed by 4 bases and the J gene end by 0 bases; junction bases not matched to a gene: 11. The CDR3 runs 16 residues. CDR3 sequence: CSVAGQATLSSYEQYF. DNA for the CDR3: TGCAGCGTTGCGGGACAGGCCACCTTGAGCTCCTACGAGCAGTACTTC.

This clone came up once. The chain carries TRBV5-8 and TRBJ1-3; possibly TRBD1 for D (6 bases). The CDR3 runs 18 residues. Deletions cut 1 base from V and 0 bases from J, with 17 bases between. Germline CDR1 reads SGHTS; CDR2 reads YDEGEE. This chain's CDR3 is CASSLWGEGGTSGNTIYF. The DNA for the CDR3 is TGTGCCAGCAGCTTGTGGGGTGAAGGGGGTACCTCTGGAAACACCATATATTTT. The variable domain in full, with the rest retrieved from reference TRBV5-8 and TRBJ1-3, is EAGVTQSPTHLIKTRGQQATLRCSPISGHTSVYWYQQALGLGLQFLLWYDEGEERNRGNFPPRFSGRQFPNYSSELNVNALELEDSALYLCASSLWGEGGTSGNTIYFGEGSWLTVV.

The genes are TRBV7-2 and TRBJ2-5; 10 bases match TRBD1. CDR1 and CDR2 (germline): SGHTA, FQGNSA. The CDR3 is 16 amino acids. Trimming cost V 5 bases and J 3 bases; bases outside gene matches: 9. CDR3 amino acids: CASSPRQGAVKETQYF. CDR3 DNA sequence: TGTGCCAGCAGCCCAAGACAGGGGGCGGTAAAAGAGACCCAGTACTTC.